The rows below give T cell receptor beta chains drawn from one sample of a study of T cell changes during pregnancy in multiple sclerosis. The method was immunoSEQ multiplex PCR; TCRdb's version includes in-frame clones alone and lacks a portion of them. The table lists over 25,000 clones, more than 90% of them singletons. The specimen was CD4+ T cells from peripheral blood mononuclear cells, collected in the first trimester of pregnancy. These receptors originate from a female donor with multiple sclerosis, enrolled in a pregnancy study. Each CDR3 is given with its conserved first and last residue. The D gene is left open where the match is weak. Not all rows give a size; the values are once, few, many and, for expanded clones, a class.

J gene: TRBJ2-1; D gene: -; clone size: once; V gene: TRBV12-2; CDR3 protein: CASRLAEPRGGGDSYNEQFF; CDR3 DNA: TGTGCAAGTCGCTTAGCAGAACCAAGAGGGGGAGGGGACTCCTACAATGAGCAGTTCTTC
J gene: TRBJ2-3; D gene: TRBD2; clone size: once; V gene: TRBV9; CDR3 protein: CASSVAPSTSGGADTQYF; CDR3 DNA: TGTGCCAGCAGCGTAGCTCCCTCGACTAGCGGGGGGGCAGATACGCAGTATTTT
J gene: TRBJ2-5; D gene: -; clone size: -; V gene: TRBV5-1; CDR3 protein: CASSPGSTQETQYF; CDR3 DNA: TGCGCCAGCAGCCCAGGATCGACCCAAGAGACCCAGTACTTC
J gene: TRBJ1-2; D gene: -; clone size: once; V gene: TRBV4-1; CDR3 protein: CASSQPDRIFGYTF; CDR3 DNA: TGCGCCAGCAGCCAACCCGACAGGATCTTTGGCTACACCTTC
J gene: TRBJ2-5; D gene: TRBD2; clone size: once; V gene: TRBV7-6; CDR3 protein: CASSSYSGAQETQYF; CDR3 DNA: TGTGCCAGCAGCTCCTATAGCGGGGCCCAAGAGACCCAGTACTTC
J gene: TRBJ1-6; D gene: -; clone size: few; V gene: TRBV6-5; CDR3 protein: CASNIDRRDSPLHF; CDR3 DNA: TGTGCCAGCAATATAGACCGGAGGGATTCACCCCTCCACTTT
J gene: TRBJ2-3; D gene: TRBD2; clone size: -; V gene: TRBV28; CDR3 protein: CASITGGTSGGTQYF; CDR3 DNA: TGTGCCAGCATCACAGGAGGGACTAGCGGGGGCACGCAGTATTTT
J gene: TRBJ1-3; D gene: -; clone size: -; V gene: TRBV19; CDR3 protein: CATNPSGNTIYF; CDR3 DNA: TGTGCCACTAATCCTTCCGGAAACACCATATATTTT
J gene: TRBJ2-5; D gene: -; clone size: -; V gene: TRBV7-3; CDR3 protein: CASSLTVSQETQYF; CDR3 DNA: TGTGCCAGCAGTTTGACTGTCTCTCAGGAGACCCAGTACTTC
J gene: TRBJ1-1; D gene: -; clone size: few; V gene: TRBV29-1; CDR3 protein: CSVRGGNTEAFF; CDR3 DNA: TGCAGCGTGAGGGGGGGTAACACTGAAGCTTTCTTT
J gene: TRBJ2-7; D gene: -; clone size: -; V gene: TRBV4-3; CDR3 protein: CASSQDYRRAYEQYF; CDR3 DNA: TGCGCCAGCAGCCAAGACTACAGGCGAGCCTACGAGCAGTACTTC
J gene: TRBJ2-5; D gene: TRBD1; clone size: -; V gene: TRBV7-8; CDR3 protein: CASSTDRVGETQYF; CDR3 DNA: TGTGCCAGCAGCACGGACAGGGTCGGAGAGACCCAGTACTTC
J gene: TRBJ1-5; D gene: TRBD1; clone size: -; V gene: TRBV11-2; CDR3 protein: CASSPPDRARQPQHF; CDR3 DNA: TGTGCCAGCAGCCCCCCCGACAGGGCTAGGCAGCCCCAGCATTTT
J gene: TRBJ2-1; D gene: -; clone size: -; V gene: TRBV10-2; CDR3 protein: CASRKRDEQFF; CDR3 DNA: TGCGCCAGCAGAAAGAGGGATGAGCAGTTCTTC
J gene: TRBJ1-3; D gene: TRBD1; clone size: -; V gene: TRBV14; CDR3 protein: CASSTRTGGNTIYF; CDR3 DNA: TGTGCCAGCAGCACGCGGACAGGGGGAAACACCATATATTTT
J gene: TRBJ2-7; D gene: TRBD1; clone size: -; V gene: TRBV12-5; CDR3 protein: CAQYSGTGAYEQYF; CDR3 DNA: TGTGCTCAATACTCGGGGACAGGGGCCTACGAGCAGTACTTC
J gene: TRBJ2-3; D gene: TRBD2; clone size: -; V gene: TRBV2; CDR3 protein: CASSGVAGGTDTQYF; CDR3 DNA: TGTGCCAGCAGTGGAGTAGCGGGGGGCACAGATACGCAGTATTTT
J gene: TRBJ2-1; D gene: TRBD2; clone size: -; V gene: TRBV7-2; CDR3 protein: CASSLRAGGPNEQFF; CDR3 DNA: TGTGCCAGCAGCTTAAGGGCGGGGGGGCCGAATGAGCAGTTCTTC
J gene: TRBJ2-7; D gene: -; clone size: -; V gene: TRBV28; CDR3 protein: CASRFTGSHEQYF; CDR3 DNA: TGTGCCAGCAGATTCACAGGGAGCCACGAGCAGTACTTC
J gene: TRBJ2-5; D gene: TRBD2; clone size: once; V gene: TRBV30; CDR3 protein: CAWSSTSGGQETQYF; CDR3 DNA: TGTGCCTGGAGTAGCACTAGCGGGGGCCAAGAGACCCAGTACTTC
J gene: TRBJ2-2; D gene: TRBD1; clone size: -; V gene: TRBV7-2; CDR3 protein: CASSTQTGVTGELFF; CDR3 DNA: TGTGCCAGCAGCACGCAGACAGGGGTCACCGGGGAGCTGTTTTTT
J gene: TRBJ2-5; D gene: -; clone size: -; V gene: TRBV5-1; CDR3 protein: CASSLKLQGQETQYF; CDR3 DNA: TGCGCCAGCAGCCTCAAACTACAGGGACAAGAGACCCAGTACTTC
J gene: TRBJ2-3; D gene: TRBD2; clone size: -; V gene: TRBV5-6; CDR3 protein: CASSSGLAGTDTQYF; CDR3 DNA: TGTGCCAGCAGCTCGGGACTAGCGGGGACAGATACGCAGTATTTT
J gene: TRBJ2-7; D gene: TRBD1; clone size: few; V gene: TRBV28; CDR3 protein: CASAYETGGGYEQYF; CDR3 DNA: TGTGCCAGCGCCTACGAGACAGGGGGCGGATACGAGCAGTACTTC
J gene: TRBJ1-2; D gene: -; clone size: -; V gene: TRBV29-1; CDR3 protein: CSVERGYTF; CDR3 DNA: TGCAGCGTTGAACGTGGCTACACCTTC
J gene: TRBJ1-2; D gene: -; clone size: few; V gene: TRBV10-3; CDR3 protein: CAIRTVQDFHYGYTF; CDR3 DNA: TGTGCCATCAGGACGGTACAGGATTTCCACTATGGCTACACCTTC
J gene: TRBJ2-7; D gene: -; clone size: -; V gene: TRBV27; CDR3 protein: CASSFGGGSYEQYF; CDR3 DNA: TGTGCCAGCAGTTTTGGCGGGGGCAGCTACGAGCAGTACTTC